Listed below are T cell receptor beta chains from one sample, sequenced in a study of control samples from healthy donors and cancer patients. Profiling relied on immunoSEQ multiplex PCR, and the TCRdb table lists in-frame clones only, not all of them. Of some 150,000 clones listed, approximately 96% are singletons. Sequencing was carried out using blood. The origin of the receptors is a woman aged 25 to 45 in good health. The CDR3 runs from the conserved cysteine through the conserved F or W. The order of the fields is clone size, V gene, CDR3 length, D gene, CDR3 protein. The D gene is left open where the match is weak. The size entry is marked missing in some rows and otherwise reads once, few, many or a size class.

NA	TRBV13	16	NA	CASSLRGGWAADTQYF
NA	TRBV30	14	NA	CAWSWRALNTEAFF
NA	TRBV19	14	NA	CASSIAGGVDGYTF
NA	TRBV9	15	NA	CASSAPGGFGETQYF
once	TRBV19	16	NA	CASSIGGGRGQETQYF
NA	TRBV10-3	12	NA	CAISDSGEKLFF
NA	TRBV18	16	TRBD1	CASSIQGATNTGELFF
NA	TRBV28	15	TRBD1	CASKSGQEHTGELFF
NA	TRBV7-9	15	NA	CASSSTGGDGNTIYF
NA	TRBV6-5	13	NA	CASKVQGTGELFF
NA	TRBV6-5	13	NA	CASRTRVTTEAFF
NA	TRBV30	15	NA	CAWNPLTRGSGELFF
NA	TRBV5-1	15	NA	CASSLYGGPNEKLFF
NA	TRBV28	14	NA	CASSSPRGNEKLFF
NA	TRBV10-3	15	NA	CAISESWTAQETQYF
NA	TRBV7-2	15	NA	CASSHRQLAKNIQYF
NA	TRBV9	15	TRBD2	CASSVSLAGGHEQFF
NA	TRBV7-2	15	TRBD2	CASSLRRGSQETQYF
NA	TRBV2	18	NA	CASSASGANPDSNQPQHF
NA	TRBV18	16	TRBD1	CASSPRQGISNQPQHF
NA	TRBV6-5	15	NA	CASRPQSGLNEKLFF
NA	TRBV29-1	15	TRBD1	CSVETTGGIYTEAFF
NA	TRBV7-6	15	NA	CASSLLGTGTDTQYF
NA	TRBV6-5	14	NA	CASNPEGVTGELFF
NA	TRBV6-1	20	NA	CASSEYFLVGLGFENYGYTF
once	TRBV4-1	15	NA	CASSQGREAPSPQHF
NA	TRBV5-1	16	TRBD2	CASRRASGANTGELFF
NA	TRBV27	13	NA	CASSLGLPDTQYF
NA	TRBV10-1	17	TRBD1	CASSEPPGQGGTDTQYF
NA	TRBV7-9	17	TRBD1	CASSPARGQGPYNEQFF